A selection of T cell receptor beta chains follows, all from one sample in a study of shared clonotypes between healthy human individuals. Sequencing used immunoSEQ multiplex PCR; TCRdb keeps in-frame clones, though not all of them. Among 950,000 to 1,100,000 clones listed, 70% to 80% were seen once. Sequencing was done on a sample of memory CD4+ T cells sorted from blood. The receptors stem from a man aged 18 to 30 in good health. Each CDR3 is given with its conserved first and last residue. The D gene is left open where the match is weak. Size values are once, few and many counts, or a class for expanded clones, and some rows have none.

once	TRBV28	.	TRBJ1-6	TGTGCCAGCAGTTTAAAGGGGAAACCCCTCCACTTT	CASSLKGKPLHF
.	TRBV30	.	TRBJ1-3	TGTGCCGCAAAGGGGGTCAGAAACACCATATATTTT	CAAKGVRNTIYF
once	TRBV2	.	TRBJ2-1	TGTGCCAGCAAGTGGCGGTTCGATGAGCAGTTCTTC	CASKWRFDEQFF
.	TRBV9	.	TRBJ2-2	TGTGCCAGCAGCGTAGATACCAGCCCATTATTGTCCGGGGAGCTGTTTTTT	CASSVDTSPLLSGELFF
.	TRBV27	TRBD2	TRBJ2-5	TGTGCCAGCAGGGGACTAGCGGGGTTAGAGACCCAGTACTTC	CASRGLAGLETQYF
.	TRBV10-2	.	TRBJ2-2	TGCGCCAGCAGGACGGCCGGGGAGCTGTTTTTT	CASRTAGELFF
many	TRBV30	.	TRBJ2-2	TGTGCCTGGGGTTATAGCCCGAACACCGGGGAGCTGTTTTTT	CAWGYSPNTGELFF
few	TRBV5-1	TRBD1	TRBJ1-2	TGCGCCAGCAGCATATCTACCGGGACAGCCCCCTATGGCTACACCTTC	CASSISTGTAPYGYTF
.	TRBV5-1	.	TRBJ2-1	TGCGCCAGCAGCTTGGGGGTGGCACAGGGAGCCTACAATGAGCAGTTCTTC	CASSLGVAQGAYNEQFF
.	TRBV9	.	TRBJ2-1	TGTGCCAGCAGCGTAGGGACGGGCCGGGCGGATGAGCAGTTCTTC	CASSVGTGRADEQFF
.	TRBV29-1	.	TRBJ2-5	TGCAGCGCAACAACACAGGGAATGGGAGAGACCCAGTACTTC	CSATTQGMGETQYF
once	TRBV6-6	TRBD1	TRBJ2-5	TGTGCCAGCAGCAGGGGGTACCAAGAGACCCAGTACTTC	CASSRGYQETQYF
few	TRBV18	.	TRBJ1-3	TGTGCCAGCTCACCGGGGGTCTCTGGAAACACCATATATTTT	CASSPGVSGNTIYF
many	TRBV18	.	TRBJ1-1	TGTGCCAGCTCACCAAGGCAGGGAGGCGGGAAGACTGAAGCTTTCTTT	CASSPRQGGGKTEAFF
few	TRBV11-2	.	TRBJ2-2	TGTGCCAGCAGCTTCCACACCGGGGAGCTGTTTTTT	CASSFHTGELFF
.	TRBV6-6	TRBD1	TRBJ2-7	TGTGCCAGCGGGTTAAGACAGGGGGGGCACGAGCAGTACTTC	CASGLRQGGHEQYF
.	TRBV7-2	TRBD2	TRBJ2-1	TGTGCCAGCAGTTTTAGGACTAGCGCTACCTACAATGAGCAGTTCTTC	CASSFRTSATYNEQFF
.	TRBV5-1	.	TRBJ2-3	TGCGCCAGCAGCTCTGACAGGAATACGCAGTATTTT	CASSSDRNTQYF